This is a list of T cell receptor beta chains from one sample in a study of Graves' ophthalmopathy and Graves' hyperthyroidism. TCRdb ran MiXCR on the multiplex PCR reads and lists one entry per CDR3 protein. The table lists around 670,000 distinct CDR3 sequences, 40% of them singletons. The specimen sequenced was peripheral blood. The receptor source for this set is an adult man with Graves' ophthalmopathy. Each CDR3 is given with its conserved first and last residue. The D gene is left open where the match is weak. Clone size is not always given. Where it is, it says once, few, many or a class for expanded clones.

clone_size | j_call | d_call | v_call | cdr3_length | cdr3_nt | cdr3_aa
- | TRBJ1-2 | - | TRBV2 | 13 | TGTGCCAGCAGTGCTCGTAGATTCGCTGGCTACACCTTC | CASSARRFAGYTF
- | TRBJ2-5 | - | TRBV6-1 | 18 | TGTGCCAGCAGTCTCTTTATCCCCGTGAGTGGAAAACAAGAGACCCAGTACTTC | CASSLFIPVSGKQETQYF
many | TRBJ1-1 | - | TRBV12-3/TRBV12-4 | 15 | TGTGCCAGCAGGACCCACCCTCAGGAGAACACTGAAGCTTTCTTT | CASRTHPQENTEAFF
many | TRBJ1-4 | - | TRBV2 | 12 | TGCGCCAGCAGTGAGAGGGTGGAAAAACTGTTTTTT | CASSERVEKLFF
- | TRBJ2-5 | - | TRBV7-8 | 15 | TGTGCCAGCAGCTTAGTCGTCAGGAGAGGGGAGACCCAGTACTTC | CASSLVVRRGETQYF
many | TRBJ1-2 | - | TRBV2 | 15 | TGTGCCAGCAGTGAAGAAGGAGGGCAGGGTTATGGCTACACCTTC | CASSEEGGQGYGYTF
- | TRBJ2-7 | - | TRBV7-9 | 15 | TGTGCCAGCAGCTTAGTTCGCATCGCCGGGAGCGAGCAGTACTTC | CASSLVRIAGSEQYF
- | TRBJ2-7 | - | TRBV7-9 | 14 | TGTGCCAGCAGCCGGGGGACGGAGGTCTACGAGCAGTACTTC | CASSRGTEVYEQYF
few | TRBJ1-2 | - | TRBV2 | 12 | TGTGCCAGCTGGGGGGGGGACTATGGCTACACCTTC | CASWGGDYGYTF
- | TRBJ1-6 | - | TRBV4-2 | 16 | TGTGCCAGCAGCCAAGATCGAAACAGTGGGTATTCACCCCTCCACTTT | CASSQDRNSGYSPLHF
few | TRBJ2-7 | - | TRBV20-1 | 15 | TGCAGTGCTAGAGACGGGACGGAGAGCTCCTACGAGCAGTACTTC | CSARDGTESSYEQYF
many | TRBJ2-7 | - | TRBV7-2 | 13 | TGTGCCAGCAGTTACGGGCGGGCCTACGAGCAGTACTTC | CASSYGRAYEQYF
- | TRBJ1-5 | TRBD1 | TRBV25-1 | 16 | TGTGCCAGCAGTCCAGGACAGGGGGCCCTCAATCAGCCCCAGCATTTT | CASSPGQGALNQPQHF
- | TRBJ1-4 | - | TRBV29-1 | 12 | TGCAGCGTTGAGTGGGGCGGTGAAAAACTGTTTTTT | CSVEWGGEKLFF
- | TRBJ2-2 | TRBD1 | TRBV25-1 | 14 | TGTGCCAGCGCTGACAGGGTTGGCACCGGGGAGCTGTTTTTT | CASADRVGTGELFF
- | TRBJ2-6 | - | TRBV20-1 | 18 | TGCAGTGCTAGATTTTCCAGGGCCGCCTACTCTGGGGCCAACGTCCTGACTTTC | CSARFSRAAYSGANVLTF
- | TRBJ2-7 | - | TRBV11-1 | 14 | TGTGCCAGCAGCTTGTCTGGCAAGCACTACGAGCAGTACTTC | CASSLSGKHYEQYF
few | TRBJ2-7 | - | TRBV7-2 | 16 | TGTGCCAGCAGCTTAGTCGGAACGGCAGGACCCTACGAGCAGTACTTC | CASSLVGTAGPYEQYF
- | TRBJ1-2 | TRBD1 | TRBV10-3 | 14 | TGTGCCATCAGTGCTGGACAGGGAAACTATGGCTACACCTTC | CAISAGQGNYGYTF
once | TRBJ2-7 | TRBD1 | TRBV7-9 | 15 | TGTGCCAGCAGCCCCCGCACCGGGACAGCCTACGAGCAGTACTTC | CASSPRTGTAYEQYF
many | TRBJ1-5 | - | TRBV12-3/TRBV12-4 | 12 | TGTGCCAGCCTGGGTAGCAATCAGCCCCAGCATTTT | CASLGSNQPQHF
- | TRBJ1-2 | - | TRBV6-6 | 14 | TGTGCCAGCACCCCGACAGGTTACTCCTATGGCTACACCTTC | CASTPTGYSYGYTF
- | TRBJ2-7 | - | TRBV4-1 | 15 | TGCGCCAGCAGTCGGATGATTGGGGCGGGCTACGAGCAGTACTTC | CASSRMIGAGYEQYF
few | TRBJ1-1 | - | TRBV5-5 | 13 | TGTGCCAGCAGCCAGTGGGAGAACACTGAAGCTTTCTTT | CASSQWENTEAFF
few | TRBJ2-2 | - | TRBV25-1 | 12 | TGTGCCAGCCCAAAGGGCACCGGGGAGCTGTTTTTT | CASPKGTGELFF
few | TRBJ1-5 | TRBD1 | TRBV19 | 17 | TGTGCCAGTAGTCCGCAGGGGGGCGGGAGTAGCAATCAGCCCCAGCATTTT | CASSPQGGGSSNQPQHF
- | TRBJ2-7 | TRBD1 | TRBV7-9 | 18 | TGTGCCAGCAGTTCCCGACTGACTTCCGGGACAGGGTGGGACGAGCAGTACTTC | CASSSRLTSGTGWDEQYF
- | TRBJ2-2 | TRBD2 | TRBV5-1 | 16 | TGTGCCAGCAGCCTACTAGCGGGACGAAACACCGGGGAGCTGTTTTTT | CASSLLAGRNTGELFF
few | TRBJ2-2 | - | TRBV2 | 15 | TGTGCCAGCAGTGAACAAGCGGCGAACACCGGGGAGCTGTTTTTT | CASSEQAANTGELFF
- | TRBJ2-7 | - | TRBV20-1 | 14 | TGCAGTGCTAGTAACGGGTGGGGGGCGGTCGAGCAGTACTTC | CSASNGWGAVEQYF
- | TRBJ2-2 | - | TRBV7-9 | 16 | TGCGCCAGCAGCTTGGATTCCAGGGCGAACACCGGGGAGCTGTTTTTT | CASSLDSRANTGELFF
many | TRBJ2-7 | - | TRBV25-1 | 14 | TGTGCCAGCAGTGCTACAGGAAGACGCTACGAGCAGTACTTC | CASSATGRRYEQYF
few | TRBJ2-7 | TRBD1 | TRBV5-1 | 14 | TGCGCCAGCAGCTTAGACAGGGGGCGCCTCGAGCAGTACTTC | CASSLDRGRLEQYF
- | TRBJ2-2 | - | TRBV7-2 | 14 | TGTGCCAGCAGCCAACACGCGGTATCAGGGGAGCTGTTTTTT | CASSQHAVSGELFF
- | TRBJ2-7 | TRBD2 | TRBV5-1 | 16 | TGCGCCAGCAGCTTCGCAAGCGGGACCATTAAATACGAGCAGTACTTC | CASSFASGTIKYEQYF
many | TRBJ1-2 | - | TRBV7-8 | 13 | TGTGCCAGCAGCCCATGGACAGCCGATGGCTACACCTTC | CASSPWTADGYTF
- | TRBJ1-5 | TRBD1 | TRBV2 | 15 | TGTGCCAGCAGTTCCAGACAGGGTATCACTCAGCCCCAGCATTTT | CASSSRQGITQPQHF
- | TRBJ1-3 | TRBD1 | TRBV11-2 | 13 | TGTGCCAGCAGCCATAGGACAGGGAACACCATATATTTT | CASSHRTGNTIYF
few | TRBJ1-4 | TRBD1 | TRBV6-6 | 14 | TGTGCCAGCAGTTACCGGGACAGGCGTGAAAAACTGTTTTTT | CASSYRDRREKLFF
- | TRBJ2-3 | - | TRBV7-8 | 15 | TGTGCCAGCAGCTTAGCGGAAACTTCTGTCGCTGGCCTGTATTTT | CASSLAETSVAGLYF
- | TRBJ2-5 | - | TRBV9 | 15 | TGTGCCAGCAGCGCCACGGGGGTTAGCAATCAGCCCCAGTACTTC | CASSATGVSNQPQYF
- | TRBJ2-5 | - | TRBV10-3 | 14 | TGTGCCATCAGTGGGCGGGGAGTCCAAGAGACCCAGTACTTC | CAISGRGVQETQYF
- | TRBJ1-1 | - | TRBV25-1 | 13 | TGTGCCAGCGTTGAAGCGGGGAACACTGAAGCTTTCTTT | CASVEAGNTEAFF
- | TRBJ2-5 | TRBD2 | TRBV11-2 | 18 | TGTGCCAGCAGCCCATGGACTAGCGGGGGCACCTCAGGAGAGACCCAGTACTTC | CASSPWTSGGTSGETQYF
many | TRBJ1-2 | - | TRBV14 | 15 | TGTGCCAGCAGCCCAGCCGGAAGGGATGGCTATGGCTACACCTTC | CASSPAGRDGYGYTF
- | TRBJ1-4 | TRBD1 | TRBV7-9 | 14 | TGTGCCAGCAAGCGGGGACAGGGGGACGAAAAACTGTTTTTT | CASKRGQGDEKLFF
few | TRBJ2-7 | - | TRBV13 | 13 | TGTGCCAGCAGCTCGACCCACTCCTACGAGCAGTACTTC | CASSSTHSYEQYF
- | TRBJ1-2 | TRBD1 | TRBV29-1 | 14 | TGCAGCTCTATGGGACAGGGAGAGGGCTATGGCTACACCTTC | CSSMGQGEGYGYTF
- | TRBJ1-5 | - | TRBV7-8 | 15 | TGCGCCAGCAGCCAAGTGGCAGGTGGCAATCAGCCCCAGCATTTT | CASSQVAGGNQPQHF
many | TRBJ2-6 | - | TRBV20-1 | 15 | TGCAGTGCTACGCCCAGGGGTCATGGGGCCAACGTCCTGACTTTC | CSATPRGHGANVLTF
few | TRBJ2-2 | - | TRBV7-9 | 13 | TGTGCCAGCAGCTTACTCGGGATCGGGGAGCTGTTTTTT | CASSLLGIGELFF
few | TRBJ2-7 | TRBD1 | TRBV20-1 | 14 | TGCAGTGCTGAACAGGGGATCGGGAACTACGAGCAGTACTTC | CSAEQGIGNYEQYF